This T cell receptor beta chain was found in a study of early T cells in non-severe SARS-CoV-2 infection. Overall study: The chains were unpaired, and the sequenced material was bulk RNA from unsorted whole blood.

Individual cDNA molecules carried attached unique molecular identifiers. Via MiXCR, TCRdb re-called the 5' RACE reads, giving one row per CDR3 protein. The sample includes about 94,000 distinct CDR3 sequences, 13% seen only once; the top ten take around 2%. Sequences were obtained from whole blood. This clonotype originated in an adult who was a healthcare worker with PCR-confirmed SARS-CoV-2 infection or an uninfected control (not recorded which).

DNA of the CDR3: TGTGCCACCGGGAAGGGGTCCTACGAGCAGTACTTC. Its translation is CATGKGSYEQYF. V gene TRBV6-5 combines with J gene TRBJ2-7, with D perhaps being TRBD1 or TRBD2 (5 bases each). This CDR3 contains 12 residues. V was shortened by 10 bases and J by 1 base, with 11 bases between the two germline ends. Germline V CDR1 and CDR2: MNHEY, SVGAGI.